This TCR beta chain originates from a study of blood T cell repertoires in COVID-19 (dated by TCRdb to the early 2020s). As for the study more broadly: Samples covering the acute and convalescent phases of COVID-19 were provided by collaborators in the United States, Italy and Spain. Nearly every sample came with metadata listing a de-identified subject ID, COVID-19 status, age in years and sex. The repertoires were released in a freely available public database meant as a resource for research on the immune response to SARS-CoV-2. Subjects who had been exposed to COVID-19, were actively infected with it, or had recovered from it provided the deeply sampled blood TCRbeta repertoires that made up the dataset. HLA class I and class II types, where available, came from metadata supplied by the sample provider rather than from assay-based typing. The material from the prospective study consisted of cDNA or gDNA derived from T cells, B-cell-depleted T cells, or PBMCs. The samples were drawn from two sources: the first 160 participants of the ongoing ImmuneRACE study, and some 1,300 subjects contributed by 6 global collaborators.

Points on this clone: Its antigen remains unidentified. No quality values exist for individual bases; no much larger clone is one base distant.

TCRbeta CDR3 regions were amplified from genomic DNA using the immunoSEQ Assay, a bias-controlled multiplex PCR. On the authors' methods: The number of nucleated cells in each sample was estimated by amplification of reference gene primers within the assay. To quantify the absolute abundance of each unique TCRbeta CDR3 rearrangement, sequence reads were collapsed and filtered. Productive Simpson clonality was computed per sample as the square root of Simpson's diversity index over productive rearrangements. TCRdb carries this immuneACCESS record with in-frame sequences only. Its versions omit some clonotypes, under half of them owing to an unresolved V gene in the studies checked, with the rest unexplained. D and trimming were read from the DNA, whereas the V and J calls and clone size are those reported in that table. In all, the sample holds about 70,000 clones, and roughly 86% of those were seen once. 16% of the sample is taken by the ten largest.

At one collaborating source in Seattle, patients were enrolled during active infection and were followed longitudinally through the course of disease. Whole blood was collected in K2EDTA tubes by collaborating institutions according to the institutions' own protocols. Collaborator samples were shipped for TCRbeta analysis as frozen whole blood, isolated PBMCs, or DNA extracted from either sample type. Points the paper makes about the study in general: The amount of clinical and demographic metadata varied by source and participant and was provided uncurated.

V is cut back by 4 bases and J by 2 bases, with 4 bases in the junction unmatched. The CDR3 measures 14 amino acids from cysteine to phenylalanine. Here the CDR3 DNA is all that survives: 42 bases in frame from base 1. From a lookup of the germline V gene, CDR1 and CDR2 are MDHEN and SYDVKM. The sequence joins TRBV28 to TRBJ2-7, and 8 junction bases match TRBD2. Sample: peripheral blood. The origin of this receptor is a man in his forties with COVID-19, enrolled during active disease. The CDR3: CASSSPGGPYEQYF. The DNA reads TGTGCCAGCAGTTCGCCGGGAGGGCCCTACGAGCAGTACTTC.